This T cell receptor (beta chain) originates from a study of shared clonotypes between healthy human individuals. Across the whole study: Aged between 18 and 49, the donors were two women and three men.

Positively selected for CCR7, the CD45RO-negative cells used as naive CD8 cells excluded terminally differentiated effector memory CD45RA+ cells. As regards this clone: Its antigen is unknown.

CDR1 is MNHEY and CDR2 is SMNVEV in the germline V gene (reference sequence). The CDR3 is 15 amino acids. Trimming stripped 3 bases from V and 5 bases from J, with 16 bases between. Assay execution proceeded at the deep level. Produced via immunoSEQ multiplex PCR; TCRdb's table is partial and in-frame only. The profile shows about 2.1 million clones, about 94% of them singletons. General study results and limits: Of the naive CD4 clonotypes, roughly 5.2% were shared across several donors. Generation probability values for non-shared clonotypes were lower than those for clonotypes shared by all four donors.

The rearrangement uses TRBV27 and TRBJ1-2; D gene uncertain. The source material was naive CD8+ T cells from PBMCs. This sequence originates from a man in his late teens or twenties in good health. Some clones in this sample may be carry-over from other donors' samples. This CDR3 is CASSFGIATPYGYTF. The CDR3, as DNA: TGTGCCAGCAGTTTTGGAATCGCTACTCCGTATGGCTACACCTTC.